These 2 T cell receptor beta chains share one sample of origin, sequenced in a study of T cell changes during pregnancy in multiple sclerosis. TCRdb's table, derived via immunoSEQ multiplex PCR, lists solely in-frame clones and lacks some. The top ten hold roughly 0.4% of the sample, which has some 60,000 clones, 93% seen once. Here the sequenced sample was CD4+ T cells from peripheral blood mononuclear cells, taken before pregnancy. These receptors originate from a female donor with multiple sclerosis, enrolled in a pregnancy study.

The chain links TRBV28 to TRBJ1-5; 9 bases map to TRBD1. The V gene's germline CDR1 is MDHEN and CDR2 SYDVKM. This CDR3 region has 15 residues. J was trimmed by 6 bases and V by 4 bases; bases with no gene match: 7. The CDR3 here is CASSWNRGPGQPQHF. The CDR3, as DNA: TGTGCCAGCAGTTGGAACAGGGGGCCAGGTCAGCCCCAGCATTTT.

The J gene is TRBJ2-7, the V gene TRBV18, with D possibly matching TRBD1 (6 bases). Per germline, CDR1 KGHSH and CDR2 LQKENI. This CDR3 is 15 amino acids long. Deletions cut 6 bases from V and 2 bases from J, with 17 bases between. The CDR3 nucleotides read TGTGCCAGCTCTCCAGGACAGTTAGCTACCTACGAGCAGTACTTC. This codes for CASSPGQLATYEQYF.